This passage covers 17 T cell receptor beta chains from one sample sequenced in a study of cytomegalovirus exposure and HLA in healthy donors (dated by TCRdb to 2016 to 2017). To prepare the library, the immunoSEQ multiplex PCR assay was applied. A mixture of 60 forward primers for TCR Vbeta segments and 13 reverse primers for TCR Jbeta segments was used in the multiplex PCR. TCRdb's version of the immuneACCESS table is confined to in-frame rearrangements and falls short of the full clone set. An unresolved V gene accounts for under half of the shortfall where checked; the remainder is of unknown origin. For this sample there are about 160,000 clones; approximately 75% appear just once. 3% to 4.5% of the sample is held by the ten biggest clonotypes. Sequencing was carried out using PBMCs. The receptor source for this set is a man aged 30-40 years in good health and CMV-seropositive.

This clone was seen a handful of times. V gene TRBV28 combines with J gene TRBJ2-1; the D gene is possibly TRBD2 (6 bases). The CDR3 has 15 amino acids. CDR1 and CDR2 (germline): MDHEN, SYDVKM. V gave up 2 bases and J gave up 0 bases, with 8 bases separating them. CDR3 sequence: CASSLLASSYNEQFF. The DNA for the CDR3 is TGTGCCAGCAGTTTACTAGCGAGCTCCTACAATGAGCAGTTCTTC. The full variable domain, completed using reference TRBV28 and TRBJ2-1, is DVKVTQSSRYLVKRTGEKVFLECVQDMDHENMFWYRQDPGLGLRLIYFSYDVKMKEKGDIPEGYSVSREKKERFSLILESASTNQTSMYLCASSLLASSYNEQFFGPGTRLTVL.

This sequence joins TRBV2 and TRBJ1-2; TRBD1 agrees at 9 bases. Germline lookup yields CDR1 SNHLY and CDR2 FYNNEI. With V trimmed by 6 bases and J by 3 bases, 5 bases remained unmatched. The CDR3 is 14 residues long. The CDR3 DNA sequence: TGTGCCAGCAGGGTGACAGGGGGGGACTATGGCTACACCTTC. It encodes CASRVTGGDYGYTF.

V usage is TRBV4-1 and J usage is TRBJ2-7; D may be TRBD1 (5 bases). The CDR3 contains 19 residues. The ends were cut back, 0 bases at V and 4 bases at J, with 25 bases in the middle. Germline V CDR1 and CDR2: MGHRA, YSYEKL. CDR3 in amino acids: CASSQDVFSSHRGHYEQYF. CDR3 DNA sequence: TGCGCCAGCAGCCAAGACGTTTTTTCCAGCCATAGAGGACATTACGAGCAGTACTTC.

This clone has just one count. This chain connects TRBV6-1 to TRBJ1-6, with TRBD1 identical over 8 bases. Unmatched junction bases numbered 4, after V lost 1 base and J lost 8 bases. The CDR3 has 15 residues. Germline CDR1 is MNHNS and CDR2 is SASEGT. The DNA for the CDR3 is TGTGCCAGCAGTGAAGGACAGGGGAGGTATTCACCCCTCCACTTT. Translation: CASSEGQGRYSPLHF.

This clone was seen more than once but under ten times. V gene TRBV7-9 combines with J gene TRBJ1-6; D ambiguous. This CDR3 region has 14 residues. Trimming removed 6 bases from V and 0 bases from J, with 6 bases in between. Germline CDR1 is SEHNR and CDR2 is FQNEAQ (reference sequence). CDR3 bases: TGTGCCAGCAGTTCGAGCTCCTATAATTCACCCCTCCACTTT. Translated: CASSSSSYNSPLHF. The full variable domain, in which reference TRBV7-9 and TRBJ1-6 provide the parts outside the CDR3, is DTGVSQNPRHKITKRGQNVTFRCDPISEHNRLYWYRQTLGQGPEFLTYFQNEAQLEKSRLLSDRFSAERPKGSFSTLEIQRTEQGDSAMYLCASSSSSYNSPLHFGNGTRLTVT.

The chain carries TRBV5-1 and TRBJ1-6; D perhaps matches TRBD1 (5 bases). V shed 4 bases and J shed 3 bases, with 5 bases lying between them. Per the germline V gene, CDR1 is SGHRS and CDR2 is YFSETQ. This CDR3 spans 13 amino acids. The CDR3 DNA reads TGCGCCAGCAGCGACAGCTATAATTCACCCCTCCACTTT. It codes for CASSDSYNSPLHF.

The rearrangement links TRBV7-2 to TRBJ2-1; D is perhaps TRBD1 (6 bases). Germline lookup yields CDR1 SGHTA and CDR2 FQGNSA. The CDR3 loop spans 13 amino acids. V shed 5 bases and J shed 8 bases, with 13 bases lying between them. CDR3 residues: CASSGKGGDEQFF. CDR3 nucleotide sequence: TGTGCCAGCAGCGGAAAAGGGGGAGATGAGCAGTTCTTC.

A few counts support this clone. The chain carries TRBV7-9 and TRBJ1-3; 9 nucleotides agree with TRBD1. The J segment lost 8 bases and the V segment lost 5 bases, leaving 4 bases of the junction unmatched. In germline, CDR1 is SEHNR, CDR2 FQNEAQ (reference sequence). This CDR3 comprises 13 residues. The chain's CDR3 is CASSQDRGDTIYF. CDR3 coding DNA: TGTGCCAGCAGCCAGGACAGGGGAGACACCATATATTTT.

V gene TRBV7-9 combines with J gene TRBJ1-5; D is ambiguous. The CDR3 length is 12 residues. Between the trimmed V and J ends, which lost 5 bases and 5 bases, there was a span of 7 bases. From germline, CDR1 is SEHNR and CDR2 FQNEAQ (reference sequence). The CDR3 DNA is TGTGCCAGCAGCAATCTACATCAGCCCCAGCATTTT. Translated: CASSNLHQPQHF.

The rearrangement joins TRBV2 to TRBJ2-1, with 7 positions matching TRBD2. The J segment lost 1 base and the V segment lost 3 bases, leaving 3 bases of the junction unmatched. Germline values: CDR1 SNHLY, CDR2 FYNNEI. The length of the CDR3 is 15 residues. This CDR3 reads CASSELRGSYNEQFF. The CDR3 DNA reads TGTGCCAGCAGTGAGTTGCGGGGGTCCTACAATGAGCAGTTCTTC.

The genes are TRBV15 and TRBJ1-2, with D possibly TRBD1 on 6 matching bases. Germline CDR1 is LNHNV and CDR2 is YYDKDF (reference sequence). V was shortened by 1 base and J by 5 bases, with 20 bases between the two germline ends. This CDR3 has 17 amino acids. CDR3 region: CATSRGLSTGEQYGYTF. In DNA form, the CDR3 reads TGTGCCACCAGCAGAGGGCTATCGACAGGTGAACAATATGGCTACACCTTC.

V gene TRBV4-1 combines with J gene TRBJ2-2, with a possible D match to TRBD2 (7 bases). CDR3 length equals 17 residues. CDR1 and CDR2 (germline): MGHRA, YSYEKL. Deletions cut 0 bases from V and 3 bases from J, with 14 bases between. The CDR3 here is CASSQEPGEGDTGELFF. In DNA form, the CDR3 reads TGCGCCAGCAGCCAAGAACCCGGGGAGGGGGACACCGGGGAGCTGTTTTTT.

The chain couples TRBV10-1 to TRBJ1-5; D is unclear. The CDR3 spans 11 residues. Germline lookup yields CDR1 WNHNN and CDR2 SYGVQD (reference sequence). V lost 4 bases and J lost 4, with 2 bases in between. CDR3 nucleotides: TGCGCCAGCAGTGTAAATCAGCCCCAGCATTTT. It translates to CASSVNQPQHF.

V is TRBV13 and J is TRBJ2-2, with 7 bases lining up with TRBD2. The CDR3 has 16 amino acids. Germline lookup yields CDR1 PRHDT and CDR2 FYEKMQ (reference sequence). V lost 3 bases to trimming and J lost 1 base; unmatched junction nucleotides: 5. This CDR3 reads CASSLGLRGNTGELFF. The CDR3, as DNA: TGTGCCAGCAGCTTGGGACTACGGGGGAACACCGGGGAGCTGTTTTTT.

The V call is TRBV4-2, the J call TRBJ1-2; D might be TRBD1 (6 bases). V was clipped by 0 bases and J by 6 bases, with 14 bases between them. The V gene's germline CDR1 is LGHNA and CDR2 YNFKEQ. There are 15 residues in the CDR3. CDR3 sequence: CASSQERGAQDGYTF. DNA for the CDR3: TGTGCCAGCAGCCAAGAGCGGGGGGCGCAGGATGGCTACACCTTC.

The V call is TRBV9, the J call TRBJ2-7; 11 nucleotides agree with TRBD2. V gave up 0 bases and J gave up 0 bases; unmatched junction bases: 8. The CDR3 runs 18 residues. The germline V gene encodes CDR1 SGDLS and CDR2 YYNGEE. CDR3 sequence: CASSVELAGGGSSYEQYF. CDR3 sequence (DNA): TGTGCCAGCAGCGTAGAGCTAGCGGGGGGCGGGAGCTCCTACGAGCAGTACTTC.

The chain has TRBV9 and TRBJ2-7; maybe TRBD1 (6 bases). In germline, CDR1 is SGDLS, CDR2 YYNGEE. V was shortened by 0 bases and J by 2 bases, with 12 bases between the two germline ends. CDR3 length: 15 residues. The CDR3 reads CASSVVAGVPYEQYF. DNA of the CDR3: TGTGCCAGCAGCGTAGTGGCAGGGGTTCCCTACGAGCAGTACTTC.